The clone carrying this T cell receptor (beta chain) has just one count. The antigen is not known. The sample originates from a study of T cell responses to AZD1222 COVID-19 vaccine. Notes on the study in general: Nearly half of unique spike-specific TCRs reportedly avoided B.1.351 and B.1.1.7 mutated regions. White British ancestry dominated among donors, who included more females, and clonal diversity was possibly underestimated.

Assay used: immunoSEQ multiplex PCR; TCRdb lists only in-frame clones, some missing. The sample consists of about 140,000 clones, about 91% of them appearing once. The germline gives CDR1 MGHRA, CDR2 YSYEKL. Trimming took 4 bases from V and 6 from J; bases not matched to a gene: 6. The CDR3 has 14 residues. The TCR comes from an adult in good health. The material sequenced was peripheral blood, taken on day 0 of AZD1222 vaccination. The gene calls are TRBV4-1 and TRBJ1-1; 9 bases map to TRBD1. The CDR3 DNA sequence: TGCGCCAGCAGCCTACCAAACAGGGGGCCTGAAGCTTTCTTT. Translated, it gives CASSLPNRGPEAFF.